Listed below are T cell receptor beta chains from one sample, sequenced in a study of T cells after yellow fever vaccination. TCRdb re-derived calls from the 5' RACE reads in MiXCR, one entry per CDR3 protein. Of about 220,000 distinct CDR3 sequences in the sample, more than 3% were seen once. The sample in question was CD4+ T cells sorted from PBMCs, obtained 10 days after the yellow fever booster vaccination. The receptor set was obtained from a man younger than 35 who received the YFV17D yellow fever vaccine. CDR3s include the opening cysteine and the closing phenylalanine or tryptophan. The D gene is left open where the match is weak. The size field is filled for only some rows; it gives once, few, many or a size class.

j_call	d_call	v_call	clone_size	cdr3_nt	cdr3_aa
TRBJ2-5	TRBD2	TRBV7-9	many	TGTGCCAGCAGCTTACGTGCTAGCGGGGGCCGAGAGACCCAGTACTTC	CASSLRASGGRETQYF
TRBJ2-2	-	TRBV5-1	many	TGCGCCAGCAGCTTGGATCCAGGCGGGGAGCTGTTTTTT	CASSLDPGGELFF
TRBJ2-7	TRBD1	TRBV5-1	many	TGCGCCAGCAGCTTGACAGGGGGCGATTACGAGCAGTACTTC	CASSLTGGDYEQYF
TRBJ2-1	-	TRBV5-1	many	TGCGCCAGCAGCTTGGTCGCGGGGTCAGATGAGCAGTTCTTC	CASSLVAGSDEQFF
TRBJ2-5	TRBD1	TRBV11-2	-	TGTGCCAGCAACTTATTGACAGGGCTAGAGACCCAGTACTTC	CASNLLTGLETQYF
TRBJ2-7	-	TRBV18	many	TGTGCCAGCTCAAAGGATGGAGTCCTATCCTACGAGCAGTACTTC	CASSKDGVLSYEQYF
TRBJ2-2	TRBD2	TRBV5-8	few	TGTGCCAGCAGCTTTCGGGGGGAAAGCGCCGGGGAGCTGTTTTTT	CASSFRGESAGELFF
TRBJ2-5	-	TRBV5-1	few	TGCGCCAGCAGCTTGCAAGAAGAAGAGACCCAGTACTTC	CASSLQEEETQYF
TRBJ2-2	TRBD2	TRBV20-1	many	TGCAGTGCTAGAAGCGGGGGGTGGGACACCGGGGAGCTGTTTTTT	CSARSGGWDTGELFF
TRBJ2-1	-	TRBV5-1	many	TGCGCCAGCAGCTTGGCAGGGGTAACCTACAATGAGCAGTTCTTC	CASSLAGVTYNEQFF
TRBJ1-6	TRBD1	TRBV12-3/TRBV12-4	medium-sized	TGTGCCAGCAGTTTTTTGGGACAGGGAAATTCACCCCTCCACTTT	CASSFLGQGNSPLHF
TRBJ2-1	-	TRBV9	-	TGTGCCAGCAGCCCTCGGGGTCAGGCTAATGAGCAGTTCTTC	CASSPRGQANEQFF
TRBJ1-5	-	TRBV7-2	few	TGTGCCAGCAGCGAGGGACGACGGCAGCCCCAGCATTTT	CASSEGRRQPQHF
TRBJ2-4	-	TRBV23-1	many	TGCGCCAGCAGTCACGACAATACGATTCAGTACTTC	CASSHDNTIQYF
TRBJ2-5	TRBD2	TRBV5-1	few	TGCGCCAGCAGCTTGGGGCTAGCGGGGGGGAACCTCCGGGAGACCCAGTACTTC	CASSLGLAGGNLRETQYF
TRBJ2-5	-	TRBV10-3	few	TGTGCCATCAGTGATAGTGGGGGGGCCGGAGAGACCCAGTACTTC	CAISDSGGAGETQYF
TRBJ2-3	-	TRBV5-4	many	TGTGCCAGCAGCTTTAGGGATACGCAGTATTTT	CASSFRDTQYF
TRBJ1-5	-	TRBV12-3/TRBV12-4	few	TGTGCCAGCAGTCCCTCCGGACACAGCAATCAGCCCCAGCATTTT	CASSPSGHSNQPQHF
TRBJ2-5	-	TRBV12-3/TRBV12-4	-	TGTGCCAGCAGACATACACCGCCGGGACTCAGGGAGACCCAGTACTTC	CASRHTPPGLRETQYF
TRBJ1-4	-	TRBV5-1	many	TGCGCCAGCAGCCGGGACGGGGAGAATGAAAAACTGTTTTTT	CASSRDGENEKLFF
TRBJ1-2	TRBD1	TRBV7-2	many	TGTGCCAGCAGCTTTCGACAGGGGGCCCAGTTTAACTATGGCTACACCTTC	CASSFRQGAQFNYGYTF
TRBJ2-5	-	TRBV7-3	many	TGTGCCAGCAGCTTTGGCAGGGAAGAGACCCAGTACTTC	CASSFGREETQYF
TRBJ1-1	-	TRBV5-1	many	TGCGCCAGCAGCATCTTATCCAGGGGAGACACTGAAGCTTTCTTT	CASSILSRGDTEAFF
TRBJ2-3	TRBD2	TRBV7-2	many	TGTGCCAGCAGCACACCCGCGGGGGGGGTAAGGGATACGCAGTATTTT	CASSTPAGGVRDTQYF
TRBJ1-6	TRBD1	TRBV18	-	TGTGCCAGCTCACCATCGGCAGGGGGTAATTCACCCCTCCACTTT	CASSPSAGGNSPLHF
TRBJ2-1	-	TRBV12-3/TRBV12-4	few	TGTGCCAGCACCTGGGCGCAGGTCTACAATGAGCAGTTCTTC	CASTWAQVYNEQFF
TRBJ2-2	-	TRBV27	many	TGTGCCAGCAGTTTTACAGGGAAGTCCGGGGAGCTGTTTTTT	CASSFTGKSGELFF
TRBJ2-5	TRBD1	TRBV14	few	TGTGCCAGCAGCCGTCTACAGACAGGGTTGGGAGAGACCCAGTACTTC	CASSRLQTGLGETQYF
TRBJ1-2	-	TRBV6-2/TRBV6-3	-	TGTGCCAGCAGTTACCCTTCGTCGCGGGGTAACTTTAACTATGGCTACACCTTC	CASSYPSSRGNFNYGYTF
TRBJ2-2	TRBD1	TRBV12-3/TRBV12-4	-	TGTGCCAGCAGGAGCTCTGCGGGACAGGGGAACACCGGGGAGCTGTTTTTT	CASRSSAGQGNTGELFF
TRBJ2-5	-	TRBV10-3	many	TGTGCCATCAGTGCGGGAAATGCGGAGACCCAGTACTTC	CAISAGNAETQYF
TRBJ1-5	-	TRBV6-2/TRBV6-3	many	TGTGCCAGCAGCCACCTCGGTCAGCCCCAGCATTTT	CASSHLGQPQHF
TRBJ1-5	-	TRBV7-9	-	TGTGCCAGCAGCTCATGGGGTAATCAGCCCCAGCATTTT	CASSSWGNQPQHF
TRBJ2-1	-	TRBV5-4	many	TGTGCCAGCAGCCAGACTAGTGGGGGATACAATGAGCAGTTCTTC	CASSQTSGGYNEQFF
TRBJ1-2	-	TRBV7-2	many	TGTGCCAGCAGCTTAAGTCGGGCCTCAGCGGGGAATGGCTACACCTTC	CASSLSRASAGNGYTF
TRBJ2-3	-	TRBV7-6	-	TGTGCCAGCAGCTTAGCGGGGGATGCGCATACGCAGTATTTT	CASSLAGDAHTQYF
TRBJ2-3	-	TRBV5-6	-	TGTGCCAGCAGCTTCCCGGCGGTGAGGGGGGGCACAGATACGCAGTATTTT	CASSFPAVRGGTDTQYF
TRBJ1-2	-	TRBV18	-	TGTGCCAGCTCACCGGCCAGGGTCCCCTATGGCTACACCTTC	CASSPARVPYGYTF
TRBJ1-6	TRBD1	TRBV4-3	many	TGCGCCAGCAGCTATGACAGGGGAGGTTCCTATAATTCACCCCTCCACTTT	CASSYDRGGSYNSPLHF
TRBJ1-5	TRBD1	TRBV5-1	many	TGCGCCAGCAGCCCAGGGGGCGCGGAGCCCCAGCATTTT	CASSPGGAEPQHF